This record covers a single TCR beta chain. The data originate from a study of immune evolution from preneoplasia to lung adenocarcinoma. TCRdb's table, derived via immunoSEQ multiplex PCR, lists solely in-frame clones and lacks some. The table includes approximately 11,000 clones, 60% to 85% detected once. The V end lost 1 base, the J end lost 4 bases, and 8 bases lay between the germline ends. Germline V lookup: CDR1 SGHNT, CDR2 YYREEE (reference sequence). The CDR3 loop spans 13 amino acids. V and J are TRBV5-4 and TRBJ1-1, with TRBD1 as a possible D gene (5 bases). The sequence was collected from a person aged 55-80 years with lung adenocarcinoma. Sequencing was performed on FFPE minimally invasive lung adenocarcinoma tissue. Here the CDR3 DNA reads TGTGCCAGCAGCTTGTTGGGGGGCACTGAAGCTTTCTTT. Translating gives CASSLLGGTEAFF.